A selection of T cell receptor beta chains follows, all from one sample in a study of CD8+ T cells in alopecia areata. The data were produced by immunoSEQ multiplex PCR, yet TCRdb's version contains in-frame clones alone and is incomplete. The data hold more than 100,000 clones, with under 90% observed a single time. This specimen consisted of CD8+ T cells sorted from blood, obtained at roughly week 30, from a patient treated with tofacitinib. All receptors come from a human donor with alopecia areata. Each CDR3 is given with its conserved first and last residue. A D gene is named only where the DNA matches it firmly. Size values are once, few and many counts, or a class for expanded clones, and some rows have none.

j_call v_call clone_size d_call cdr3_nt cdr3_aa
TRBJ2-3 TRBV6-6 once TRBD2 TGTGCCAGCAGTTTATTAATCGGACTAGCCACAGATACGCAGTATTTT CASSLLIGLATDTQYF
TRBJ1-2 TRBV5-4 - - TGTGCCAGCAGCTACGGGGGGGAAGATGGCTACACCTTC CASSYGGEDGYTF
TRBJ1-1 TRBV9 once - TGTGCCAGCAGCGTCGCAGGCACTGAAGCTTTCTTT CASSVAGTEAFF
TRBJ1-2 TRBV10-3 once - TGTGCCATCAGTGAATCCGGGGGGGCATATGGCTACACCTTC CAISESGGAYGYTF
TRBJ2-2 TRBV6-6 - - TGTGCCAGCACCTTGATCGCCGGGGAGCTGTTTTTT CASTLIAGELFF
TRBJ1-1 TRBV27 - - TGTGCCAGCAGTATGACCGCGAACACTGAAGCTTTCTTT CASSMTANTEAFF
TRBJ1-2 TRBV6-5 - - TGTGCCAGCAGTTACGGGGAGACTATGATCTATGGCTACACCTTC CASSYGETMIYGYTF
TRBJ1-2 TRBV6-6 - TRBD1 TGTGCCAGCAGTCCGACCGGGACAGGTGACGGCTACACCTTC CASSPTGTGDGYTF
TRBJ2-3 TRBV9 - TRBD1 TGTGCCAGCAGCCGGGGACAGCACGACACAGATACGCAGTATTTT CASSRGQHDTDTQYF
TRBJ1-4 TRBV4-1 once - TGCGCCAGCAGCCAAGTCGAGGGGCGTAATGAAAAACTGTTTTTT CASSQVEGRNEKLFF
TRBJ1-1 TRBV6-1 - - TGTGCCAGCAGTGGACAGAACACTGAAGCTTTCTTT CASSGQNTEAFF
TRBJ2-7 TRBV19 - TRBD2 TGTGCCAGTAGTATCACTAGCGGGAGCTCCTACGAGCAGTACTTC CASSITSGSSYEQYF
TRBJ1-1 TRBV5-6 - - TGTGCCAGCAGCTTAGTCACTACAGCCATGAACACTGAAGCTTTCTTT CASSLVTTAMNTEAFF
TRBJ2-1 TRBV5-6 - - TGTGCCAGCAGCGTGCTTAGCGTCTTAAGTAATGAGCAGTTCTTC CASSVLSVLSNEQFF
TRBJ2-7 TRBV27 - TRBD2 TGTGCCACCTCCGGGACTAGCGGCTACGAGCAGTACTTC CATSGTSGYEQYF
TRBJ2-7 TRBV7-6 - - TGTGCCAGCAGCCCGGGCCTAGACCACTACGAGCAGTACTTC CASSPGLDHYEQYF
TRBJ2-7 TRBV6-5 - TRBD2 TGTGCCAGCAGTTACGGGACTAGCGGGTACGAGCAGTACTTC CASSYGTSGYEQYF
TRBJ2-1 TRBV2 - TRBD2 TGTGCCAGCAGTGCGACTAGCGGGGGATTCTACAATGAGCAGTTCTTC CASSATSGGFYNEQFF
TRBJ2-1 TRBV6-1 few - TGTGCCAGCAGTGGAAGTTTAACAGAGATAGCCTACAATGAGCAGTTCTTC CASSGSLTEIAYNEQFF
TRBJ2-7 TRBV7-9 - TRBD1 TGTGCCAGCGCTCGGACAGGGGGCTCCTACGAGCAGTACTTC CASARTGGSYEQYF